The 25 T cell receptor beta chains below come from one sample, sequenced in a study of cytomegalovirus exposure and HLA in healthy donors. The PCR employed 60 Vbeta primers together with 13 Jbeta primers. Only in-frame clones appear in the TCRdb table, and some are missing; sequencing was by immunoSEQ multiplex PCR. The sample lists about 200,000 clones, around 73% occurring once. Sequenced: PBMCs. Every receptor here comes from a woman aged 25-40 years in good health and CMV-seronegative.

The rearrangement links TRBV6-1 to TRBJ1-1; possibly TRBD1 for D (5 bases). CDR1 MNHNS and CDR2 SASEGT come from the germline V gene. CDR3 length: 14 residues. V lost 2 bases and J 5 bases, leaving 12 bases between the germline ends. CDR3 region: CASSERWRGTEAFF. CDR3 nucleotides: TGTGCCAGCAGTGAACGGTGGAGGGGAACTGAAGCTTTCTTT.

The chain combines TRBV9 with TRBJ2-3; D uncertain. Germline V gene data show CDR1 as SGDLS and CDR2 as YYNGEE. Trimming took off 0 bases at V and 6 bases at J, with 11 bases between the two ends. The CDR3 covers 14 residues. The CDR3, as DNA: TGTGCCAGCAGCGTAGGATATTCTGCGGATACGCAGTATTTT. It codes for CASSVGYSADTQYF.

This clone occurred a few times. The chain combines TRBV6-1 with TRBJ2-2; TRBD1 agrees at 8 bases. CDR3 length: 15 residues. V shed 0 bases, J shed 4 bases, and the junction held 1 base outside the gene matches. Germline values: CDR1 MNHNS, CDR2 SASEGT. CDR3 nucleotides: TGTGCCAGCAGTGAAGCAACAGGGGGCACCGGGGAGCTGTTTTTT. Amino acid sequence: CASSEATGGTGELFF.

This clone was observed a few times. V is TRBV28 and J is TRBJ2-7, with a possible D match to TRBD2 (5 bases). This CDR3 has 11 residues. Trimming took 4 bases from V and 4 from J, leaving 5 bases between them. Germline CDR1 reads MDHEN; CDR2 reads SYDVKM. CDR3 region: CASSWEYEQYF. The DNA for the CDR3 is TGTGCCAGCAGTTGGGAGTACGAGCAGTACTTC.

This clone turned up a few times. The V and J genes are TRBV28 and TRBJ1-1, with 8 bases matching TRBD1. The junction had 0 bases not matched to a gene; V was cut back by 5 bases and J by 7 bases. There are 11 residues in the CDR3. Germline V CDR1 and CDR2: MDHEN, SYDVKM. CDR3 nucleotides: TGTGCCAGCAGTGGGACAGGTGAAGCTTTCTTT. This gives the protein CASSGTGEAFF.

The rearrangement uses TRBV28 and TRBJ2-7; D might be TRBD2 (5 bases). The germline V gene encodes CDR1 MDHEN and CDR2 SYDVKM. V lost 2 bases, J lost 2 bases, and 7 bases lay in between. This CDR3 is built from 13 residues. The CDR3 DNA reads TGTGCCAGCAGTTTAGCGGGTCCCTACGAGCAGTACTTC. Its translation: CASSLAGPYEQYF.

The genes are TRBV30 and TRBJ1-4, with D possibly matching TRBD1 (5 bases). From germline, CDR1 is GTSNPN and CDR2 SVGIG (reference sequence). The CDR3 is made up of 18 amino acids. V dropped 2 bases and J dropped 4 bases, with 23 bases sitting between them. In DNA, the CDR3 is TGTGCCTGGAGTCTGACCGGGGGGATGAGCCCGAATAATGAAAAACTGTTTTTT. This encodes CAWSLTGGMSPNNEKLFF.

The chain carries TRBV14 and TRBJ2-5; no clear D gene. Trimming shortened V by 3 bases and J by 0 bases, and 8 bases separated the two germline ends. Germline lookup yields CDR1 SGHDN and CDR2 FVKESK. The CDR3 totals 14 residues. This CDR3 is CASSQATYQETQYF. The DNA of the CDR3 is TGTGCCAGCAGCCAGGCCACCTACCAAGAGACCCAGTACTTC.

This clone was recorded a few times. Other DNA sequences in this sample translate to the same CDR3. The chain has TRBV6-5 and TRBJ2-3; 8 nucleotides line up with TRBD2. V lost 6 bases and J lost 1; bases outside the gene matches: 0. The length of the CDR3 is 13 residues. Germline values: CDR1 MNHEY, CDR2 SVGAGI. The CDR3 DNA is TGTGCCAGCAGGACTAGCGGCACAGATACGCAGTATTTT. Its protein is CASRTSGTDTQYF.

This clone was counted only a few times. The chain couples TRBV13 to TRBJ2-7; D is uncertain. This CDR3 is 15 amino acids long. Trimming left V 0 bases short and J 3 bases short, with 12 bases between. Germline values: CDR1 PRHDT, CDR2 FYEKMQ (reference sequence). CDR3 bases: TGTGCCAGCAGCTTAGGGCGGAATGGTATCTACGAGCAGTACTTC. It is translated as CASSLGRNGIYEQYF. The whole variable domain, filled in from reference TRBV13 and TRBJ2-7, reads AAGVIQSPRHLIKEKRETATLKCYPIPRHDTVYWYQQGPGQDPQFLISFYEKMQSDKGSIPDRFSAQQFSDYHSELNMSSLELGDSALYFCASSLGRNGIYEQYFGPGTRLTVT.

The chain links TRBV6-5 to TRBJ2-2, with D unclear. CDR3 length equals 15 residues. Germline V CDR1 and CDR2: MNHEY, SVGAGI. The V end was cut by 0 bases, the J end by 2 bases, with 7 bases between. The chain's CDR3 is CASSYSAENTGELFF. The CDR3 nucleotides are TGTGCCAGCAGTTACTCGGCAGAAAACACCGGGGAGCTGTTTTTT.

The chain links TRBV4-1 to TRBJ2-1, with D maybe TRBD1 (5 bases). Between the trimmed V and J ends, which lost 3 bases and 8 bases, there was a span of 20 bases. The CDR3 is 16 residues long. Germline CDR1 reads MGHRA; CDR2 reads YSYEKL. The CDR3 sequence is CASSQKTVQGSDEQFF. CDR3 bases: TGCGCCAGCAGCCAGAAGACAGTCCAAGGTTCCGATGAGCAGTTCTTC.

The V call is TRBV7-2, the J call TRBJ2-7; tentative D call: TRBD1 (5 bases). CDR1 and CDR2 (germline): SGHTA, FQGNSA. The length of the CDR3 is 14 residues. Trimming pared 4 bases from V and 5 bases from J, leaving 15 bases between. DNA for the CDR3: TGTGCCAGCAGCTCCTGGACATCGTCTGACGAGCAGTACTTC. Its translation: CASSSWTSSDEQYF. The entire variable domain, with the rest obtained from reference TRBV7-2 and TRBJ2-7, is as follows: GAGVSQSPSNKVTEKGKDVELRCDPISGHTALYWYRQSLGQGLEFLIYFQGNSAPDKSGLPSDRFSAERTGGSVSTLTIQRTQQEDSAVYLCASSSWTSSDEQYFGPGTRLTVT.

The chain uses TRBV19 and TRBJ1-2, with 10 bases that match TRBD1. The CDR3 runs 17 residues. Germline loops: CDR1 LNHDA, CDR2 SQIVND (reference sequence). V gave up 6 bases and J gave up 4 bases; unmatched junction bases: 14. In DNA, the CDR3 is TGTGCCAGTAGGCGGACAGGGGGAAGTGGTGTGTTCTATGGCTACACCTTC. This gives the protein CASRRTGGSGVFYGYTF.

The CDR3: CASSQRFITGVVGAYEQYF. CDR3 DNA sequence: TGTGCCAGCAGCCAAAGGTTCATAACGGGAGTGGTCGGGGCCTACGAGCAGTACTTC. This chain uses TRBV4-2 with TRBJ2-7; perhaps TRBD2 as D (6 bases). The CDR3 spans 19 residues. V was pared by 2 bases and J by 2 bases, with 25 bases between. Germline V gives CDR1 LGHNA, CDR2 YNFKEQ.

This clone has a handful of counts. The chain combines TRBV5-1 with TRBJ2-5; the match to TRBD1 covers 9 bases. The ends lost 4 bases at V and 3 bases at J; junction bases unmatched: 4. The CDR3 totals 14 residues. Germline V CDR1 and CDR2: SGHRS, YFSETQ. CDR3 in amino acids: CASSPGQGEETQYF. For the CDR3, the DNA is TGCGCCAGCAGCCCGGGACAGGGAGAAGAGACCCAGTACTTC.

As for this clone: One end of the junction varies from germline; a read error may be responsible. Other DNA sequences in the same sample also yield this CDR3. The genes are TRBV30 and TRBJ1-2; D is perhaps TRBD1 (6 bases). The length of the CDR3 is 13 residues. CDR1 is GTSNPN and CDR2 is SVGIG in the germline V gene (reference sequence). CDR3 nucleotide sequence: TGTGCCTGGAGTTCGCAGGGGATTAATGGTTACACCTTC. Protein product: CAWSSQGINGYTF.

The chain combines TRBV5-1 with TRBJ2-1; TRBD2 matches 12 bases. This CDR3 comprises 15 residues. After removal of 2 bases from V and 5 bases from J, the junction contained 2 bases not matched to a gene. Germline CDR1 is SGHRS and CDR2 is YFSETQ. The chain's CDR3 is CASSFRTSGDNEQFF. CDR3 in DNA: TGCGCCAGCAGCTTCCGGACTAGCGGGGACAATGAGCAGTTCTTC.

In its sample, this clone was seen a few times. The chain combines TRBV6-5 with TRBJ2-7; TRBD2 is a possible D gene (6 bases). Germline lookup yields CDR1 MNHEY and CDR2 SVGAGI. V gave up 8 bases and J gave up 2 bases, with 13 bases separating them. There are 13 residues in the CDR3. The CDR3 DNA is TGTGCCAGCCGAGGGGCGGGACCCTACGAGCAGTACTTC. Amino acids: CASRGAGPYEQYF.

The chain uses TRBV5-6 and TRBJ1-4; D not certain. With 1 base removed from V and 7 bases from J, the gap between germline ends came to 5 bases. Looked up from germline, CDR1 is SGHDT and CDR2 is YYEEEE. The CDR3 totals 12 residues. CDR3 nucleotides: TGTGCCAGCAGCTTGTTGAGTGAAAAACTGTTTTTT. Its protein is CASSLLSEKLFF.

The chain couples TRBV10-1 to TRBJ2-3; a weak D match, TRBD1 (5 bases). The germline V gene has CDR1 WNHNN and CDR2 SYGVQD (reference sequence). V lost 4 bases and J lost 6, with 8 bases in between. The length of the CDR3 is 12 residues. The CDR3 bases are TGCGCCAGCAGTGCCTCAGGGGATACGCAGTATTTT. Protein sequence: CASSASGDTQYF.

This clone came up once. V is TRBV18 and J is TRBJ1-2, with 7 positions matching TRBD1. Germline CDR1 and CDR2: KGHSH and LQKENI. V shed 2 bases and J 5 bases; nucleotides not matched to a gene: 11. There are 16 residues in the CDR3. CDR3 protein: CASSPSKPSGGYGYTF. CDR3 bases: TGTGCCAGCTCACCAAGTAAACCCTCAGGGGGATATGGCTACACCTTC.

The chain employs TRBV15 and TRBJ2-1; TRBD1 agrees at 8 bases. The germline gives CDR1 LNHNV, CDR2 YYDKDF (reference sequence). CDR3 length: 17 residues. J lost 2 bases, V lost 5 bases, and 11 bases had no gene match. As DNA, the CDR3 is TGTGCCACCAGCGGCCGACAGGGGAAGATGCCCTACAATGAGCAGTTCTTC. Its translation: CATSGRQGKMPYNEQFF. Filled out from reference TRBV15 and TRBJ2-1, the complete variable domain reads DAMVIQNPRYQVTQFGKPVTLSCSQTLNHNVMYWYQQKSSQAPKLLFHYYDKDFNNEADTPDNFQSRRPNTSFCFLDIRSPGLGDTAMYLCATSGRQGKMPYNEQFFGPGTRLTVL.

The chain is built from TRBV18 and TRBJ2-3; a weak D match, TRBD2 (5 bases). The germline V gene encodes CDR1 KGHSH and CDR2 LQKENI. The length of the CDR3 is 14 residues. Deletions cut 0 bases from V and 6 bases from J, with 10 bases between. The CDR3 spells CASSPPSGEDTQYF. The CDR3 DNA sequence: TGTGCCAGCTCACCACCGTCCGGGGAGGATACGCAGTATTTT.

The gene calls are TRBV9 and TRBJ2-2; tentative D call: TRBD2 (7 bases). The V gene lost 1 base and the J gene lost 5 bases, with 12 bases spanning the gap. In germline, CDR1 is SGDLS, CDR2 YYNGEE. CDR3 length equals 15 residues. For the CDR3, the DNA is TGTGCCAGCAGCGTAATGGGGAGGGGGACCGGGGAGCTGTTTTTT. Protein product: CASSVMGRGTGELFF.